This T cell receptor beta chain came from a study of OX40 agonist ivuxolimab in advanced cancers. Notes on this clone: As yet, its antigen is unknown.

Assay used: immunoSEQ multiplex PCR; TCRdb lists only in-frame clones, some missing. The sample includes fewer than 30,000 clones, around 87% seen only once; the top ten take approximately 19%. The CDR3 extends over 14 amino acids. V shed 3 bases and J shed 8 bases, with 14 bases lying between them. The germline V gene encodes CDR1 MNHEY and CDR2 SMNVEV (reference sequence). Study results and caveats: CD8+ T cells averaged more expanded clones than CD4+.

The genes are TRBV27 and TRBJ2-1; no firm D call. Source: CD4+ or CD8+ T cells sorted from blood, taken in a trial of the OX40 agonist ivuxolimab. This receptor was obtained from an adult with an advanced solid tumor such as melanoma, head and neck, liver or kidney cancer. This chain's CDR3 is CASSFYPGPYEQFF. In nucleotides, the CDR3 is TGTGCCAGCAGTTTCTACCCTGGGCCATATGAGCAGTTCTTC.